The 7 T cell receptor beta chains given below trace back to one sample, sequenced in a study of blood T cell repertoires in COVID-19 (dated by TCRdb to about 2020). Libraries were built with the immunoSEQ multiplex PCR assay. TCRdb re-hosts the immuneACCESS table, in-frame sequences only. Its copies lack some clones; in the studies checked, an unresolved V gene accounts for under half of them, and the cause for the rest is not known. This sample has roughly 250,000 clones in its table, and roughly 80% of those were observed once. The ten biggest clones cover approximately 4% of the sample. Source material: peripheral blood. Source of these receptors: a man aged 45-65 years with active or convalescent COVID-19.

V usage is TRBV5-1 and J usage is TRBJ2-7, with TRBD1 as a possible D gene (5 bases). This CDR3 spans 14 amino acids. The germline V gene encodes CDR1 SGHRS and CDR2 YFSETQ. The V end lost 4 bases, the J end lost 3 bases, and 14 bases lay between the germline ends. The CDR3 here is CASSLRTQSYEQYF. The CDR3 nucleotides are TGCGCCAGCAGCCTCCGGACACAAAGCTACGAGCAGTACTTC.

This chain uses TRBV29-1 with TRBJ1-2; 7 bases match TRBD1. Germline CDR1 SQVTM, CDR2 ANQGSEA. J lost 5 bases, V lost 5 bases, and 11 bases had no gene match. The CDR3 consists of 14 residues. The CDR3 nucleotides are TGCAGCGTTTTACGACAGGGTTCAGGGTATGGCTACACCTTC. Protein product: CSVLRQGSGYGYTF.

The rearrangement links TRBV19 to TRBJ2-2; TRBD1 aligns across 8 bases. CDR1 is LNHDA, CDR2 SQIVND, per germline (reference sequence). The ends lost 5 bases at V and 4 bases at J; junction bases unmatched: 3. The CDR3 is 14 amino acids. CDR3 bases: TGTGCCAGTAGTCCCGGACAGGGCACCGGGGAGCTGTTTTTT. This sequence encodes CASSPGQGTGELFF.

The chain uses TRBV28 and TRBJ1-1; a weak D match, TRBD1 (5 bases). The V gene lost 6 bases and the J gene lost 3 bases, with 14 bases spanning the gap. The germline V gene encodes CDR1 MDHEN and CDR2 SYDVKM. The CDR3 is 14 residues long. CDR3 amino acids: CASRPPTRDTEAFF. The CDR3 DNA reads as TGTGCCAGCAGACCCCCTACCAGGGACACTGAAGCTTTCTTT.

V is TRBV6-5 and J is TRBJ1-1; TRBD1 might be the D (5 bases). With 2 bases removed from V and 3 bases from J, the gap between germline ends came to 16 bases. Germline CDR1 is MNHEY and CDR2 is SVGAGI. The CDR3 consists of 16 residues. The CDR3 region has the DNA TGTGCCAGCAGTTACGCCGGGGAGGGGCGGTACACTGAAGCTTTCTTT. It specifies CASSYAGEGRYTEAFF.

CDR3 residues: CASTGAYEQYF. CDR3 DNA: TGTGCCAGCACTGGAGCCTACGAGCAGTACTTC. The gene calls are TRBV25-1 and TRBJ2-7, with no clear D. The CDR3 runs to 11 residues. V was shortened by 7 bases and J by 2 bases, with 6 bases between the two germline ends. Germline values: CDR1 MGHDK, CDR2 SYGVNS.

The chain employs TRBV19 and TRBJ2-7, with a tentative D call TRBD1 (5 bases). The CDR3 is made up of 13 amino acids. Deletions cut 4 bases from V and 2 bases from J, with 9 bases between. Per germline, CDR1 LNHDA and CDR2 SQIVND (reference sequence). CDR3 nucleotides: TGTGCCAGTAGTAGGGGCAGGACCTACGAGCAGTACTTC. Its translation is CASSRGRTYEQYF.